This TCR beta chain was sequenced for a study of vaccination and CD4 T cells after COVID-19. Study-level background: Participants, all vaccine recipients, received two doses of either BNT162b2 or mRNA-1273. Overlapping peptides of the spike proteins of SARS-CoV-2, HCoV-NL63, HCoV-OC43 and HCoV-229E were used for cell stimulation.

This clonotype was found a few times. The antigen is unknown. With the Oncomine TCR Beta short-read assay, DNA from cultured CD4+ T cells was sequenced. Genomic DNA was taken out of cultured CD4+ T cells by extraction. TCRdb redid the calling of the PCR reads with MiXCR, one entry per CDR3 protein. The sample comprises about 20,000 distinct CDR3 sequences, around 45% of which are singletons, and roughly 4% rests with the top ten. The treatment here: roughly 11-day PBMC culture with coronavirus spike peptide pools or control peptides (ViraFEST assay). Culture conditions combined 2 million to 2.5 million PBMCs per well with 10 IU/ml IL-2 and 7.5 to 10 ug/ml peptide pools. This CDR3 is built from 12 residues. Looked up from germline, CDR1 is SGHVS and CDR2 is FQNEAQ. Trimming shortened V by 2 bases and J by 9 bases, and 8 bases separated the two germline ends.

Sequencing was performed on CD4+ T cells from blood, cultured in vitro, taken before SARS-CoV-2 vaccination. The V gene is TRBV7-8, the J gene TRBJ1-5; D unresolved. This receptor was taken from a human donor who had recovered from COVID-19. This chain's CDR3 is CASSLSRGPQHF. CDR3 sequence (DNA): TGTGCCAGCAGCTTATCCCGGGGGCCCCAGCATTTT.